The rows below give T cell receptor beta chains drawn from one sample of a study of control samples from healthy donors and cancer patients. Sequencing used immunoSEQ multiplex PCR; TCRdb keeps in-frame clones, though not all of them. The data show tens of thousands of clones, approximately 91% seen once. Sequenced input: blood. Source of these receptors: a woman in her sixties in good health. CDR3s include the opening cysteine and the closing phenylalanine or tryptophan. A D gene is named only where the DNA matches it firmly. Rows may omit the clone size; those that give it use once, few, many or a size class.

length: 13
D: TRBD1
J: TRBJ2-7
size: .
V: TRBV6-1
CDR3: CASSEDRVGEQYF
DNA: TGTGCCAGCAGTGAGGACAGGGTGGGAGAGCAGTACTTC

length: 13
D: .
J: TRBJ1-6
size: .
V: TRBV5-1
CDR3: CASGQGGDSPLHF
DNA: TGCGCCAGCGGCCAGGGAGGGGACTCACCCCTCCACTTT

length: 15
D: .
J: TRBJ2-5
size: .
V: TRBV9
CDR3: CASSPTPGRQETQYF
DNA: TGTGCCAGCAGCCCTACACCCGGGAGACAAGAGACCCAGTACTTC

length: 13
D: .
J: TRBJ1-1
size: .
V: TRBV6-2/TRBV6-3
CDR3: CASSYWKGTEAFF
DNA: TGTGCCAGCAGTTACTGGAAGGGTACTGAAGCTTTCTTT

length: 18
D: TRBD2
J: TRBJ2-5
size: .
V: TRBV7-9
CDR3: CASSFRGTSGSRKETQYF
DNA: TGTGCCAGCAGCTTCAGGGGGACTAGCGGGAGTCGGAAAGAGACCCAGTACTTC

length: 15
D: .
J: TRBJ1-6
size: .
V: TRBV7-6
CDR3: CASSLAMSGNSPLHF
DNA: TGTGCCAGCAGCTTAGCGATGTCGGGTAATTCACCCCTCCACTTT

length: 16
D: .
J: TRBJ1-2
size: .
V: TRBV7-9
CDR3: CASSFEKWNANYGYTF
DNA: TGTGCCAGCAGCTTCGAGAAGTGGAACGCTAACTATGGCTACACCTTC

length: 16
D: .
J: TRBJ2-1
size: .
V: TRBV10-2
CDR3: CASSSSGRGSYNEQFF
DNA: TGCGCCAGCAGTTCGTCTGGCAGGGGATCCTACAATGAGCAGTTCTTC

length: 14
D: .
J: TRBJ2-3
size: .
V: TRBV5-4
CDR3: CASSLGGGTDTQYF
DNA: TGTGCCAGCAGCTTGGGGGGGGGCACAGATACGCAGTATTTT

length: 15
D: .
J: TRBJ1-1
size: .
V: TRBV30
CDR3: CAWSALLGAATEAFF
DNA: TGTGCCTGGAGTGCCCTTTTGGGGGCGGCCACTGAAGCTTTCTTT

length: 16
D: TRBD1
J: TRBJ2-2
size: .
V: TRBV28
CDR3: CASYDPNRGSTGELFF
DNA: TGTGCCAGCTACGACCCAAACAGGGGTAGCACCGGGGAGCTGTTTTTT

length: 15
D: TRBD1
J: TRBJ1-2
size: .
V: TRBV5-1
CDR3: CASRLEDRERDGYTF
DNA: TGCGCCAGCAGACTAGAAGACAGGGAAAGAGATGGCTACACCTTC

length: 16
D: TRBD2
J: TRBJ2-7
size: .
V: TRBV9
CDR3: CAPPRDSLAGCFEQYF
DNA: TGTGCCCCTCCCAGGGACTCTTTAGCGGGATGCTTCGAGCAGTACTTC

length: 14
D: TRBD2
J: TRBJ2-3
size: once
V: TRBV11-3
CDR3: CASSSGGVTDTQYF
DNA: TGTGCCAGCAGCTCCGGGGGGGTGACAGATACGCAGTATTTT

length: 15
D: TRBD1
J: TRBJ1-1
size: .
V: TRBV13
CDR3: CASSYVRTGGTEAFF
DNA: TGTGCCAGCAGCTATGTCAGGACAGGGGGGACTGAAGCTTTCTTT

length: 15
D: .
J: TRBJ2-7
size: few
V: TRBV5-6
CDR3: CASSTGTLTSYEQYF
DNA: TGTGCCAGCAGCACCGGGACGCTGACCTCCTACGAGCAGTACTTC

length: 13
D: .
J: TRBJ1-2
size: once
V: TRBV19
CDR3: CASSIDPEYGYTF
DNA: TGTGCCAGTAGTATTGACCCTGAGTATGGCTACACCTTC

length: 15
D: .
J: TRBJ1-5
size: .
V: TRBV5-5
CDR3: CASSFGGGDNQPQHF
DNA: TGTGCCAGCAGCTTCGGGGGAGGGGACAATCAGCCCCAGCATTTT

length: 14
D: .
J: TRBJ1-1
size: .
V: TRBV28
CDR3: CASSPIVGHTEAFF
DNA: TGTGCCAGCAGTCCCATTGTGGGGCACACTGAAGCTTTCTTT

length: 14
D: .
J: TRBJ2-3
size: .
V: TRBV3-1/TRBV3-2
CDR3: CASSYGSSTDTQYF
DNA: TGTGCCAGCAGCTACGGGTCCTCCACAGATACGCAGTATTTT

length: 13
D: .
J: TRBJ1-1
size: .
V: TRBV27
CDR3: CASSFRGYTEAFF
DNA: TGTGCCAGCAGTTTTCGGGGCTACACTGAAGCTTTCTTT

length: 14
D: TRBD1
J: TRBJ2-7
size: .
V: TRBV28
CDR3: CASSLGTGAYEQYF
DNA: TGTGCCAGCAGTTTAGGGACAGGGGCCTACGAGCAGTACTTC

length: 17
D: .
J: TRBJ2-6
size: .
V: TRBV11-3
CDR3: CASSWVRVGAGANVLTF
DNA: TGTGCCAGCAGCTGGGTGAGGGTTGGGGCTGGGGCCAACGTCCTGACTTTC

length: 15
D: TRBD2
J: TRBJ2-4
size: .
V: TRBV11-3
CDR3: CASSLSGAGRDIQYF
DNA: TGTGCCAGCAGCCTTAGCGGGGCGGGAAGAGACATTCAGTACTTC

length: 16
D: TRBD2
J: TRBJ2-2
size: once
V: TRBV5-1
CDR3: CASSLDGGANTGELFF
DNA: TGCGCCAGCAGCTTGGACGGGGGGGCGAACACCGGGGAGCTGTTTTTT

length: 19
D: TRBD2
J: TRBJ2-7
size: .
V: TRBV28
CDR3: CASSRSPGLAVRFNYEQYF
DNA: TGTGCCAGCAGCCGCAGCCCGGGACTAGCGGTCCGGTTTAACTACGAGCAGTACTTC

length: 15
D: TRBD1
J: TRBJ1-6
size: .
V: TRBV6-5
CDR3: CASSYSGQETSPLHF
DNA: TGTGCCAGCAGTTACTCGGGACAGGAAACTTCACCCCTCCACTTT

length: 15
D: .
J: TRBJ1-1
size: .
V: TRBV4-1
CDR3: CASSRFRAMNTEAFF
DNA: TGCGCCAGCAGCCGGTTCAGGGCCATGAACACTGAAGCTTTCTTT

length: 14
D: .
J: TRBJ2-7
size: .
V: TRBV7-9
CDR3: CASSLAPGSYEQYF
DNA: TGTGCCAGCAGCTTAGCACCGGGTTCCTACGAGCAGTACTTC

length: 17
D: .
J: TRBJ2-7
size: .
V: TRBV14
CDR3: CASSPRESGARSYEQYF
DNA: TGTGCCAGCAGCCCCCGGGAGTCAGGGGCAAGGTCCTACGAGCAGTACTTC

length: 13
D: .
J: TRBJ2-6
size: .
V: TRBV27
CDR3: CASRGAGANVLTF
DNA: TGTGCCAGCAGAGGTGCTGGGGCCAACGTCCTGACTTTC

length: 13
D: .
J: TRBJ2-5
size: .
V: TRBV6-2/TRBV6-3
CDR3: CASSIAGVETQYF
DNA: TGTGCCAGCAGTATAGCAGGGGTGGAGACCCAGTACTTC

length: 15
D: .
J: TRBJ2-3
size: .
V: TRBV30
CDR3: CAWSFGSGAADTQYF
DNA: TGTGCCTGGAGTTTCGGGTCAGGGGCAGCAGATACGCAGTATTTT

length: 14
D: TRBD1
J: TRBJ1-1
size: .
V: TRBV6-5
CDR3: CASSRQGGGTEAFF
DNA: TGTGCCAGCAGTAGACAGGGAGGGGGCACTGAAGCTTTCTTT

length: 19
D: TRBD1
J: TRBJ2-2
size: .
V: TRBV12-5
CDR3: CASGLVREWGTGVTGELFF
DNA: TGTGCTAGTGGTTTGGTAAGGGAGTGGGGGACAGGGGTCACCGGGGAGCTGTTTTTT

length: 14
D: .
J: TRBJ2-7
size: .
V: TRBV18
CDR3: CASSPAQGLYEQYF
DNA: TGTGCCAGCTCACCAGCGCAGGGGCTATACGAGCAGTACTTC

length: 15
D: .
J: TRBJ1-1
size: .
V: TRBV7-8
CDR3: CASSLGRLMNTEAFF
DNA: TGTGCCAGCAGCTTAGGGAGACTTATGAACACTGAAGCTTTCTTT

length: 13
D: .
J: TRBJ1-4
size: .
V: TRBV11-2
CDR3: CASSLEGLGKLFF
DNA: TGTGCCAGCAGCTTAGAAGGGCTCGGAAAACTGTTTTTT

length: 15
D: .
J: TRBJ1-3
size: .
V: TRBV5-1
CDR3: CASSLTRDLGNTIYF
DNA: TGCGCCAGCAGCTTGACCCGGGACCTTGGAAACACCATATATTTT

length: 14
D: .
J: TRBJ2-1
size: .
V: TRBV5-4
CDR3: CASTYGTLPNEQFF
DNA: TGTGCCAGCACCTACGGGACTTTACCCAATGAGCAGTTCTTC

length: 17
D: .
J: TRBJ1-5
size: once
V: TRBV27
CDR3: CASRLDLLGDSNQPQHF
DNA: TGTGCCAGCAGACTGGACCTCTTGGGGGATAGCAATCAGCCCCAGCATTTT

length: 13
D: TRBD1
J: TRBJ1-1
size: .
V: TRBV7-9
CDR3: CASSLQGDTEAFF
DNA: TGTGCCAGCAGCTTACAGGGGGACACTGAAGCTTTCTTT

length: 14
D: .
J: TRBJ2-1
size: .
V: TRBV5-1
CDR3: CASSSGQPEDEQFF
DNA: TGCGCCAGCAGCTCAGGACAGCCCGAGGATGAGCAGTTCTTC

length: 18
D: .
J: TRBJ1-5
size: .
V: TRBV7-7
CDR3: CASSCYRLRGGCREPQHF
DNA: TGTGCCAGCAGCTGCTATCGGCTACGGGGGGGGTGCAGAGAGCCCCAGCATTTT